Listed below are T cell receptor beta chains from one sample, sequenced in a study of blood T cell repertoires in COVID-19. Clones were sequenced by immunoSEQ multiplex PCR, and TCRdb holds only the in-frame ones, with some missing. The data show under 100,000 clones, with 89% seen just once and about 4.9% held by the top ten. Sequenced sample: peripheral blood. The receptors come from a man aged 55-75 years with COVID-19, enrolled during active disease. The CDR3 runs from the conserved cysteine through the conserved F or W. D genes are given only for firm matches.

D,V,CDR3
.,TRBV6-5,CASSYSRGGDYGYTF
.,TRBV5-1,CASSLIPAGSEAFF
TRBD1,TRBV3-1/TRBV3-2,CASSQRDRVPGNTIYF
TRBD1,TRBV18,CASSPPTGSDTGELFF
.,TRBV6-5,CASSPRVVGEKLFF
.,TRBV11-2,CASSLRQDQETQYF
.,TRBV7-9,CASRPKGAEDTQYF
TRBD1,TRBV5-8,CASSSGQGIYGYTF
.,TRBV4-3,CASSQGDYRYEQYF
.,TRBV19,CASSMARQYTEAFF
.,TRBV10-3,CAISGEPGEQFF
.,TRBV2,CASSEGRGEIDSPLHF
TRBD1,TRBV10-1,CASSHRGSRLSEQYF
TRBD1,TRBV28,CASTRTGTMLTEAFF
.,TRBV7-2,CASSPQGGRDNSPLHF
TRBD1,TRBV30,CAWSVLRGRLSGYTF
TRBD1,TRBV7-2,CASSLPPGQRYGYTF
.,TRBV18,CASSPTGLGGYTF
.,TRBV12-3/TRBV12-4,CASRDNNQPQHF
TRBD1,TRBV29-1,CSVVAGGDYTEAFF
.,TRBV7-8,CASSSLEWITDTQYF
.,TRBV19,CASSPRTGRAFF
TRBD1,TRBV25-1,CASSEEGQGNSPLHF
.,TRBV6-2/TRBV6-3,CASSGIQDGDFSGNTIYF
TRBD1,TRBV2,CASSVDRGDGTGELFF
.,TRBV5-6,CASSPSGGPEKLFF
.,TRBV30,CAWSVIRQHLYGYTF
TRBD2,TRBV18,CASSSGLANIQYF
.,TRBV6-2/TRBV6-3,CASSTPPRGKETQYF
.,TRBV28,CASSFLRETQYF
.,TRBV6-5,CASSTTTTDTQYF
.,TRBV5-1,CASSPTGSGNTIYF
.,TRBV10-2,CASTETGRTSGNTIYF
.,TRBV9,CASSPGAALPINEQFF
TRBD1,TRBV10-3,CAISVGGTGGTYEQYF
.,TRBV19,CASSMITRGMNSGNTIYF
TRBD2,TRBV6-6,CASSLTSDNNEQFF
TRBD1,TRBV6-5,CASRQGAGADTQYF
TRBD2,TRBV2,CASNLAGVTDTQYF
TRBD1,TRBV6-4,CASRGTGAPIAEQYF
TRBD1,TRBV5-1,CASSLTGGLSTDTQYF
.,TRBV30,CAWALGSSGNTIYF
TRBD1,TRBV7-9,CASSSPQGDTEAFF
.,TRBV4-1,CASSQGPGFSYEQYF
.,TRBV4-3,CASSQEHRTNYGYTF
.,TRBV5-6,CASSSGRGLSEQFF
.,TRBV29-1,CSVEGGGKSEFGYEQYF
.,TRBV19,CASGEAEYTDTQYF